This T cell receptor (beta chain) emerged from a study of T cells expressing NK-cell markers. Study-wide context: Researchers got TCR beta repertoires out of sorted CD3+CD56+NKG2C+, CD3+CD56+NKG2C- and CD3+CD56-NKG2C+ T cells.

Worth noting for this clonotype: Its specificity is unknown.

The CDR3 contains 15 residues. Reprocessing the 5' RACE reads, TCRdb reports a single entry for every CDR3 protein and omits DNA. This table lists 400,000 or so distinct CDR3 sequences. The study's findings and limits: These clonotypes additionally ranked first within the CD3+CD56-NKG2C+ fraction of several donors.

The chain links TRBV12-3 or TRBV12-4 to TRBJ2-7. The source of this sequence is a woman in her fifties or sixties in good health. Material: blood T cells: a sorted CD56 or NKG2C T cell subset, CD4+ or CD8+ T cells, or bulk PBMC T cells (not recorded which). CDR3: CASSPGPNLSWEQYF.